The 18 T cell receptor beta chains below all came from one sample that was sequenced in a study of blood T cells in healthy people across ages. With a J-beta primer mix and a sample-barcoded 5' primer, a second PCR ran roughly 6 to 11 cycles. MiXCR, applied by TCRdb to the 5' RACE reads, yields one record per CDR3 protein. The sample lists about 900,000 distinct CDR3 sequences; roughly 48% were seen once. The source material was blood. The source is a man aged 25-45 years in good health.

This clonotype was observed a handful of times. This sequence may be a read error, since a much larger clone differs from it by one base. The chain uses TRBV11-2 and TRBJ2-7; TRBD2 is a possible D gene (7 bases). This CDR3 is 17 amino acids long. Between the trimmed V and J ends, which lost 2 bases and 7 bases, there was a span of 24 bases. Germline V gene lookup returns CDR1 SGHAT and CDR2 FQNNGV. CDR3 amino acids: CASSLLGAGASYNEQYF. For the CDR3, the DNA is TGTGCCAGCAGCTTACTCGGGGCGGGGGCATCCTACAATGAGCAGTACTTC.

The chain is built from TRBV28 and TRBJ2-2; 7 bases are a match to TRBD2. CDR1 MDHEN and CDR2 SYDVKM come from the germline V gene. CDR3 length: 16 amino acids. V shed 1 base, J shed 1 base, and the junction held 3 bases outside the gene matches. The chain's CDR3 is CASSLSGGGNTGELFF. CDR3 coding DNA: TGTGCCAGCAGTTTATCGGGCGGGGGGAACACCGGGGAGCTGTTTTTT. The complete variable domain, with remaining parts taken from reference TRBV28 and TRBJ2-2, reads DVKVTQSSRYLVKRTGEKVFLECVQDMDHENMFWYRQDPGLGLRLIYFSYDVKMKEKGDIPEGYSVSREKKERFSLILESASTNQTSMYLCASSLSGGGNTGELFFGEGSRLTVL.

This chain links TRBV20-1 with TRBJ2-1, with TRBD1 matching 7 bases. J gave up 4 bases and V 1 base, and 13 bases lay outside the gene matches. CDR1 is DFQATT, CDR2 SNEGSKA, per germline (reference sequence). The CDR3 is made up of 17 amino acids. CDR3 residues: CSARGHTRDRVYNEQFF. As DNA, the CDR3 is TGCAGTGCTAGAGGCCATACTCGGGACAGAGTTTACAATGAGCAGTTCTTC.

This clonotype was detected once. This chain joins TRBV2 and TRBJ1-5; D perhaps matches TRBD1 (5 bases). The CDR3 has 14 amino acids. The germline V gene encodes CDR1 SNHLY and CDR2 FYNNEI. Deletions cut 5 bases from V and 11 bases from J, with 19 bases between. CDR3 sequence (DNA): TGTGCCAGCAGTTCGACGCCACCGGGGCCAGCCCAGCATTTT. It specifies CASSSTPPGPAQHF.

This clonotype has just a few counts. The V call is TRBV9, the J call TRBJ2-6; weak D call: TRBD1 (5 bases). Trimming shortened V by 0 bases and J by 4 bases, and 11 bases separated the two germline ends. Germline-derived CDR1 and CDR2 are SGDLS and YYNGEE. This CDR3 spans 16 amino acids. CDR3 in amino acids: CASSVALGVGANVLTF. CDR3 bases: TGTGCCAGCAGCGTAGCTCTAGGGGTAGGGGCCAACGTCCTGACTTTC.

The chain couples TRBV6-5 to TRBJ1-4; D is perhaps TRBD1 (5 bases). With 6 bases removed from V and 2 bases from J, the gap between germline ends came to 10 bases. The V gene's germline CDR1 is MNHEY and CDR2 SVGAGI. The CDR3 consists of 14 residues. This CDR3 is CASRRGWTNEKLFF. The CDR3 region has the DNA TGTGCCAGCAGGAGGGGTTGGACTAATGAAAAACTGTTTTTT.

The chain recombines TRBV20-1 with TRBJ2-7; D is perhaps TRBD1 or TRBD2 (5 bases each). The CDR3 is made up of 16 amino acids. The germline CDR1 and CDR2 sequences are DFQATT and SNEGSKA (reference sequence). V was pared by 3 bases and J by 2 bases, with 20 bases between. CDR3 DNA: TGCAGTGCTAGCGATCCCAGGGACGGTGGGGCCTACGAGCAGTACTTC. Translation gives CSASDPRDGGAYEQYF.

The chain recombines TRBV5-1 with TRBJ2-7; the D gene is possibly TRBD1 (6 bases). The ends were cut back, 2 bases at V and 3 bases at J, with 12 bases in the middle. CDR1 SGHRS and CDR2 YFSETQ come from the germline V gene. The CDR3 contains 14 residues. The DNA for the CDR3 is TGCGCCAGCAGCTTACAGGGCGAAAGCTACGAGCAGTACTTC. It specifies CASSLQGESYEQYF.

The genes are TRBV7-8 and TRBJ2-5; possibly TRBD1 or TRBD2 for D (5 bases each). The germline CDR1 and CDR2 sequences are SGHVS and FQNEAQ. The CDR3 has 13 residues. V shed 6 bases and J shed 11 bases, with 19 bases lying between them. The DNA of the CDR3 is TGTGCCAGCAGAGGGAGTCCGCTGGGGGAGCAGTACTTC. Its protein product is CASRGSPLGEQYF.

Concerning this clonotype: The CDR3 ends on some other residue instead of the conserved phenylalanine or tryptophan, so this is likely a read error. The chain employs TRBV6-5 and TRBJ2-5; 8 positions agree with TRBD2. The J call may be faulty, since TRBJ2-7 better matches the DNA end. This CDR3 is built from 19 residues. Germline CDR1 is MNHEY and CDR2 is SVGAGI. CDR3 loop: CASSYSMDPRAGVTYEQYL. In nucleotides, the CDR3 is TGTGCCAGCAGTTACTCGATGGACCCCAGAGCGGGAGTAACCTACGAGCAGTACCTC.

Here the CDR3 reads CASSQAPPARETDTQYF. CDR3 in DNA: TGCGCCAGCAGCCAAGCTCCCCCAGCTCGGGAAACAGATACGCAGTATTTT. This chain links TRBV4-3 with TRBJ2-3, with a tentative D call TRBD2 (5 bases). The CDR3 has 17 amino acids. The V and J ends lost 1 base and 3 bases respectively, with 17 bases between them. CDR1 is LGHNA and CDR2 is YSLEER in the germline V gene.

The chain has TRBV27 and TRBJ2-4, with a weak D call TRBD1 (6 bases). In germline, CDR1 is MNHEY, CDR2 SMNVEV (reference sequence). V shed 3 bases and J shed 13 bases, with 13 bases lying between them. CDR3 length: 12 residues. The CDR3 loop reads CASSFPTGPQYF. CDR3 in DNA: TGTGCCAGCAGTTTCCCGACAGGTCCACAGTACTTC.

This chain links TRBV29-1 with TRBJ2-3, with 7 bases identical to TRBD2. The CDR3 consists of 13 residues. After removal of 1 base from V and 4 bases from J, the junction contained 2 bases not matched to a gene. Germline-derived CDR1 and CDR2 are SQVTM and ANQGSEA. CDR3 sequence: CSVEATSADTQYF. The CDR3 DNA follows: TGCAGCGTTGAAGCCACTAGCGCAGATACGCAGTATTTT.

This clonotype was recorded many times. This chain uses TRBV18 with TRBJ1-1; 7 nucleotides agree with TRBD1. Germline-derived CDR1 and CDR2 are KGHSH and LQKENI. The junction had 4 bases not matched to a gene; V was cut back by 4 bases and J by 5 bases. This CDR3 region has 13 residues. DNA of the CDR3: TGTGCCAGCTCACAGGGGGCTGGTACTGAAGCTTTCTTT. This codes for CASSQGAGTEAFF.

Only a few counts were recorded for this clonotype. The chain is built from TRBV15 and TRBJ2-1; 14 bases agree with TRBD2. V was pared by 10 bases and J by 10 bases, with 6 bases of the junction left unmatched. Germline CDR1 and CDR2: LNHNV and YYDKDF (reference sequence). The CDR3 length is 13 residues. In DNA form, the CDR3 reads TGTGCCAGCGGGACTAGCGGGGGAGAAGAGCAGTTCTTC. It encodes CASGTSGGEEQFF.

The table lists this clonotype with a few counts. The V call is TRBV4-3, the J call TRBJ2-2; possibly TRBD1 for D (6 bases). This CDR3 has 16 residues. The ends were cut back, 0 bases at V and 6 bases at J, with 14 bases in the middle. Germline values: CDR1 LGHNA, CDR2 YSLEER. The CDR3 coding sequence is TGCGCCAGCAGCCAAGATCAGCACAGGGTGGCCGGGGAGCTGTTTTTT. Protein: CASSQDQHRVAGELFF.

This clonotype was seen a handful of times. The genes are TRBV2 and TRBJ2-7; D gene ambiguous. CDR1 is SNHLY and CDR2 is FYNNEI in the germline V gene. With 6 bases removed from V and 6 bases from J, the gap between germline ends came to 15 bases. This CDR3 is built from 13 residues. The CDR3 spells CASSVRRPTEQYF. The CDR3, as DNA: TGTGCCAGCAGCGTTAGGCGCCCCACCGAGCAGTACTTC.

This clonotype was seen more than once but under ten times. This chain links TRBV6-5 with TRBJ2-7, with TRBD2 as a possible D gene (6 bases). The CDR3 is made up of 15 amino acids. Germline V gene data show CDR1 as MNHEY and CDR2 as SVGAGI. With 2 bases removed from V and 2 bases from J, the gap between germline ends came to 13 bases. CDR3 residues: CASSYGGVRAYEQYF. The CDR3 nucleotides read TGTGCCAGCAGTTACGGAGGGGTCAGGGCCTACGAGCAGTACTTC.